This T cell receptor beta chain was recorded in a study of blood T cell repertoires in COVID-19. Study summary: The origin of the acute and convalescent COVID-19 samples was the United States, Italy and Spain.

In the source study's methods: For nucleated cells, counts were estimated from reference gene primer amplification. Sequencing was performed with immunoSEQ multiplex PCR; in TCRdb, only in-frame clones are kept and a portion is missing. D and trimming come from the DNA, and the V and J calls and clone size come from that table. The sample includes about 210,000 clones, roughly nine tenths of them seen just once. This CDR3 is built from 14 residues. V dropped 3 bases and J dropped 7 bases, with 15 bases sitting between them. Germline-derived CDR1 and CDR2 are SQVTM and ANQGSEA. The chain recombines TRBV29-1 with TRBJ2-2, with a tentative D call TRBD2 (6 bases). The sequence was collected from a man aged 35-49 years with acute or convalescent COVID-19. Source material: peripheral blood. CDR3 in DNA: TGCAGCGTTGACCGGACGGATAGCGGCGGGGAGCTGTTTTTT. Protein: CSVDRTDSGGELFF.